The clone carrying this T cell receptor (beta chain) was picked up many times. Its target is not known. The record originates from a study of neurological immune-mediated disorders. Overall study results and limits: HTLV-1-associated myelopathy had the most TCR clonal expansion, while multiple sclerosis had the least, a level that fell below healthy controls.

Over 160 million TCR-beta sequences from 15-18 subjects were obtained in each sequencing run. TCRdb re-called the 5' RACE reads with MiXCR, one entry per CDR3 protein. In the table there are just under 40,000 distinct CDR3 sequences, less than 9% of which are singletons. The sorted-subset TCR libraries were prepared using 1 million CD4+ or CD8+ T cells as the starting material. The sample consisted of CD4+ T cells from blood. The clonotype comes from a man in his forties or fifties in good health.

The CDR3 nucleotides read TGCGCCAGCAGCTCTCGACAGGGAGAATACGAGCAGTACTTC. Translated: CASSSRQGEYEQYF. This rearrangement joins TRBV5-1 to TRBJ2-7; 7 bases are shared with TRBD1. V lost 3 bases to trimming and J lost 4 bases; unmatched junction nucleotides: 7. The CDR3 extends over 14 amino acids. Germline-derived CDR1 and CDR2 are SGHRS and YFSETQ.